A selection of T cell receptor beta chains follows, all from one sample in a study of post-analysis software for immune sequencing data. TCRdb analysed the PCR reads with MiXCR anew, one entry per CDR3 protein. The sample carries around 500,000 distinct CDR3 sequences, 34% recorded once. The sample was blood. The receptor set was obtained from a girl under 18 with multiple sclerosis. CDR3s include the opening cysteine and the closing phenylalanine or tryptophan. The order of the fields is V gene, J gene, CDR3 protein.

TRBV6-5	TRBJ2-7	CASSYSGSGTSYEQYF
TRBV11-2	TRBJ1-4	CASSLDRANEKLFF
TRBV7-2	TRBJ1-4	CACSPGGSNEKLFF
TRBV6-6	TRBJ1-5	CTSSSGDRDNQPQHF
TRBV5-5	TRBJ2-1	CASSPFGDEQFF
TRBV13	TRBJ2-7	CASNFAYASPSYEQYF
TRBV27	TRBJ2-1	CASSNTAPYNEQFF
TRBV9	-	CASSVEISGDHQRYEQYF
TRBV20-1	TRBJ1-6	CSAVDWSSYNSPLHF
TRBV20-1	TRBJ2-7	CSAQRGGFSYEQYF
TRBV20-1	TRBJ2-1	CSAPFERGGGEQFF
TRBV5-1	TRBJ1-4	CASSPDSTNEKLFF
TRBV12-3/TRBV12-4	TRBJ2-3	CASSLAYPTDTQYF
TRBV6-7	TRBJ2-3	CASSYSSRPTPSTDTQYF
TRBV29-1	TRBJ1-1	CSVNLPATEAFF
TRBV25-1	TRBJ2-7	CASSEGASTEQYF
TRBV9	TRBJ2-7	CASSGAGQGAAYEQYF
TRBV20-1	TRBJ2-3	CSARGLAGAQGRSDTQYF
TRBV4-2	TRBJ2-3	CASSHDKVGTDTQYF
TRBV5-1	TRBJ1-2	CASSSQPAGEYGYTF
TRBV20-1	TRBJ2-1	CSARDLQGRSLDEQFF
TRBV6-1	TRBJ1-6	CASSDFGLAGNSPLHF
TRBV4-2	TRBJ2-3	CASSQEASDTQYF
TRBV7-3	TRBJ1-1	CASSATTGGYEAFF
TRBV12-3/TRBV12-4	TRBJ1-2	CASSPGGPAYGYTF
TRBV20-1	TRBJ2-5	CSASIGYRGPYNEQYF
TRBV28	TRBJ2-1	CASSLWRWGTGDNEQFF
TRBV13	TRBJ2-7	CASSGQGERRGEQYF
TRBV28	TRBJ1-5	CASVGDSNQPQHF
TRBV6-1	TRBJ2-7	CASSFRAGEQYF
TRBV4-1	TRBJ2-5	CASSQPGTGQETQYF
TRBV27	TRBJ2-6	CASSLRDIRRGANVLTF
TRBV20-1	TRBJ2-1	CSSGTSNIVYNEQFF
TRBV6-6	TRBJ1-1	CASSYSARGNTEAFF
TRBV6-5	TRBJ2-7	CASSYSRGYEQYF
TRBV6-5	TRBJ1-5	CASSYARERGQPQHF
TRBV12-3/TRBV12-4	TRBJ2-1	CASSFGQGPFHEQFF
TRBV7-3	TRBJ1-1	CASSPWTDNTEAFF
TRBV9	TRBJ2-1	CASSVEDRGTNEQFF
TRBV29-1	TRBJ2-3	CSVGTLAGGVTDTQYF
TRBV15	TRBJ1-1	CATSRDWRDGVTEAFF
TRBV4-2	TRBJ2-5	CASSQEGTGLLETQYF
TRBV28	TRBJ2-3	CASSATSGGTDTQYF
TRBV27	TRBJ1-2	CASAEGGEFGYTF
TRBV7-2	TRBJ2-5	CASSLGRAGGQETQYF
TRBV12-3/TRBV12-4	TRBJ2-7	CASRGGGSDEQYF
TRBV7-6	TRBJ1-1	CASSLGEGADAFF
TRBV12-3/TRBV12-4	TRBJ2-1	CATSGLYNEQFF
TRBV6-1	TRBJ2-3	CASSEFARGHTDTQYF
TRBV4-1	TRBJ2-1	CASSQALAGVNEQFF
TRBV11-1	TRBJ2-2	CASSLVPGSFWTGELFF
TRBV4-3	TRBJ2-7	CASSQGQGARYEQYF
TRBV4-2	TRBJ2-5	CASSAGLRQETQYF